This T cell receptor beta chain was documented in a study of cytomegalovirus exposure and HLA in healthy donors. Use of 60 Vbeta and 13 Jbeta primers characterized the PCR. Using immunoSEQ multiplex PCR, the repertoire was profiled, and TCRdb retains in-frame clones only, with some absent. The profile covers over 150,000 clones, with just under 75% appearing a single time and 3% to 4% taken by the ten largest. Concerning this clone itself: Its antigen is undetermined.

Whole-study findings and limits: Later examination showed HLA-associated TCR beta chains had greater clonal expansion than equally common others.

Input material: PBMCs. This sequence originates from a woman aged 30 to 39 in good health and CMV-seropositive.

Here the CDR3 reads CASSPGQIYTGELFF. In DNA form, the CDR3 reads TGTGCCAGCAGCCCGGGACAGATTTACACCGGGGAGCTGTTTTTT. V is TRBV28 and J is TRBJ2-2; 7 positions agree with TRBD1. Losses at the gene ends were 6 bases for V and 3 bases for J; bases not matched to a gene: 7. This CDR3 is built from 15 residues. Germline lookup yields CDR1 MDHEN and CDR2 SYDVKM.